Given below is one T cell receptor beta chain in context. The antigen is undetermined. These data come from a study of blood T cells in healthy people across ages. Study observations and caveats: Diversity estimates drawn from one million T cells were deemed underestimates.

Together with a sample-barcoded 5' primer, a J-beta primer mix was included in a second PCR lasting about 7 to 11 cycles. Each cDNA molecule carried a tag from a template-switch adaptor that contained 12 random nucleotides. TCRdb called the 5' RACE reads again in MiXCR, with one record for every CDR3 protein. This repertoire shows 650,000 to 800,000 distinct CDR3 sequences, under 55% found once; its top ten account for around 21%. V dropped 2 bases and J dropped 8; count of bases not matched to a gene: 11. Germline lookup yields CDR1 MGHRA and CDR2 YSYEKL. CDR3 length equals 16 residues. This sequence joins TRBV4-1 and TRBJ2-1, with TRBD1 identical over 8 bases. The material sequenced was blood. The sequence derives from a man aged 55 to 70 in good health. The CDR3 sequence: CASSQPPGQVKDEQFF. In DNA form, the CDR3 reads TGCGCCAGCAGCCAACCCCCGGGACAGGTAAAAGATGAGCAGTTCTTC.